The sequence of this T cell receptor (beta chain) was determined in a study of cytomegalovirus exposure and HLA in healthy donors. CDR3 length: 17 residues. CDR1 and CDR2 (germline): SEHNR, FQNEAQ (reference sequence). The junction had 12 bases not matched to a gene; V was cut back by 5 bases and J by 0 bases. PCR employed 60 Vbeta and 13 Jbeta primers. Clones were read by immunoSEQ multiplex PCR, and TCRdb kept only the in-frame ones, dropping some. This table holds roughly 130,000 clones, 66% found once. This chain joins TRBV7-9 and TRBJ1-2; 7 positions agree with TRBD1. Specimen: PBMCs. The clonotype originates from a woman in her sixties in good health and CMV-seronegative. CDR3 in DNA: TGTGCCAGCAGCCCCCAGGGGGGCAACCCCTCTAACTATGGCTACACCTTC. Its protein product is CASSPQGGNPSNYGYTF.